Described below is a single TCR beta chain sequence and its context. The sample is drawn from a study of T cell changes during pregnancy in multiple sclerosis. The protocol was immunoSEQ multiplex PCR, while the TCRdb copy is restricted to in-frame clones and leaves out a portion. The sample consists of tens of thousands of clones, around 93% of them appearing once. The CDR3 length is 12 residues. Between the trimmed V and J ends, which lost 5 bases and 4 bases, there was a span of 6 bases. Germline-derived CDR1 and CDR2 are LNHDA and SQIVND (reference sequence). The origin of this receptor is a female donor with multiple sclerosis, enrolled in a pregnancy study. The chain uses TRBV19 and TRBJ1-5; possibly TRBD1 for D (5 bases). The sequencing used peripheral blood, collected in the second trimester of pregnancy. The CDR3 region is CASSRQNQPQHF. In DNA, the CDR3 is TGTGCCAGTAGTCGACAGAATCAGCCCCAGCATTTT.